The 25 T cell receptor beta chains below come from one sample, sequenced in a study of low-dose radiotherapy and immunotherapy resistance in tumors. Primers targeting TRAV and TRBV primed first-strand cDNA, covering alpha and beta chains. For amplifying TCRs, the PCR ran for approximately 18 cycles with Phusion, which was used together with a constant-region primer and the adapter on the V primers. Each CDR3 protein is one row after TCRdb ran MiXCR on the reads. The top ten clones hold 4.1% of a sample with 100,000 or so distinct CDR3 sequences, around 21% of them seen once. Described time point: after trial treatment. Treatment: LDRT plus nivolumab, ipilimumab, low-dose cyclophosphamide and aspirin (RACIN trial). The input for sequencing was PBMCs, taken after low-dose radiotherapy plus immunotherapy. All receptors come from a male donor with prostate cancer.

This clonotype occurred once. A far larger clone is a single base away, which makes a read error likely. The CDR3 here is CASSLLGDMDTEAFF. DNA for the CDR3: TGTGCCAGCAGCTTGTTGGGGGACATGGACACTGAAGCTTTCTTT. The V call is TRBV7-9, the J call TRBJ1-1; D may be TRBD1 (6 bases). Trimming cost V 3 bases and J 3 bases, with 14 bases left between them. The CDR3 extends over 15 amino acids. Germline values: CDR1 SEHNR, CDR2 FQNEAQ (reference sequence).

This chain connects TRBV28 to TRBJ1-6; TRBD1 matches at 10 bases. CDR3 size: 13 residues. The J segment lost 9 bases and the V segment lost 10 bases, leaving 6 bases of the junction unmatched. CDR1 is MDHEN and CDR2 is SYDVKM in the germline V gene. CDR3 coding DNA: TGTGCCATCGGACAGGGGGTTAGTTCACCCCTCCACTTT. This sequence encodes CAIGQGVSSPLHF.

In its sample, this clonotype was seen many times. The rearrangement joins TRBV29-1 to TRBJ2-3, with unresolved D. V was trimmed by 5 bases and J by 0 bases, leaving 15 bases between them. Germline assignment: CDR1 SQVTM and CDR2 ANQGSEA. The CDR3 is 15 residues long. CDR3: CSVSGTILSTDTQYF. The DNA of the CDR3 is TGCAGCGTTTCAGGCACAATCCTGAGCACAGATACGCAGTATTTT.

The rearrangement uses TRBV27 and TRBJ2-1, with 8 bases fitting TRBD1. CDR1 is MNHEY and CDR2 is SMNVEV in the germline V gene (reference sequence). The J segment lost 13 bases and the V segment lost 3 bases, leaving 5 bases of the junction unmatched. CDR3 length: 12 amino acids. CDR3 DNA sequence: TGTGCCAGCAGTTTGGAGACAGGGGAACAGTTCTTC. It encodes CASSLETGEQFF.

The DNA for the CDR3 is TGTGCCAGCAGCCAGGGAGCGCCGGGGGAGACCCAGTACTTC. This gives the protein CASSQGAPGETQYF. This chain connects TRBV7-2 to TRBJ2-5; D is possibly TRBD1 or TRBD2 (5 bases each). This CDR3 region has 14 residues. Trimming shortened V by 5 bases and J by 5 bases, and 15 bases separated the two germline ends. Per germline, CDR1 SGHTA and CDR2 FQGNSA.

This clonotype was picked up many times. The chain couples TRBV7-2 to TRBJ2-3; D remains unclear. The CDR3 contains 13 residues. Germline CDR1 is SGHTA and CDR2 is FQGNSA. The V end lost 2 bases, the J end lost 6 bases, and 9 bases lay between the germline ends. As DNA, the CDR3 is TGTGCCAGCAGCTTAATCTGGGCCGATACGCAGTATTTT. This gives the protein CASSLIWADTQYF.

The chain recombines TRBV12-3 or TRBV12-4 with TRBJ2-7, with D uncertain. Trimming removed 1 base at V and 6 bases at J, with 10 bases between. The CDR3 has 13 amino acids. The CDR3, as DNA: TGTGCCAGCAGTTTAGGGACCCTGCGCGAGCAGTACTTC. Translation gives CASSLGTLREQYF.

With regard to this clonotype: With a far larger clone one base away, a read error is the likely cause. The rearrangement links TRBV6-1 to TRBJ2-7; a possible D gene is TRBD1 (5 bases). V lost 5 bases to trimming and J lost 5 bases, with 22 bases between them. Looked up from germline, CDR1 is MNHNS and CDR2 is SASEGT. The CDR3 length is 16 residues. The CDR3 DNA sequence: TGTGCCAGCAGTTACCGGACACCTCACCAGAGCAACGAGCAGTACTTC. It translates to CASSYRTPHQSNEQYF.

The sample holds many counts of this clonotype. The J gene is TRBJ2-7, the V gene TRBV20-1; 14 bases are shared with TRBD2. CDR1 DFQATT and CDR2 SNEGSKA come from the germline V gene (reference sequence). The CDR3 is made up of 17 amino acids. V was clipped by 6 bases and J by 5 bases; unmatched bases: 15. The CDR3 here is CSAKTGTSGGVPHEQYF. In nucleotides, the CDR3 is TGCAGTGCCAAAACCGGGACTAGCGGGGGTGTTCCCCACGAGCAGTACTTC.

This clonotype has at least ten counts. The V call is TRBV29-1, the J call TRBJ2-2; 9 bases agree with TRBD2. CDR3 size: 19 residues. The junction had 14 bases not matched to a gene; V was cut back by 0 bases and J by 3 bases. Germline assignment: CDR1 SQVTM and CDR2 ANQGSEA. CDR3 coding DNA: TGCAGCGTTGAAGATCTAGGAGGGTCGGCGGGGGGGGACACCGGGGAGCTGTTTTTT. Protein sequence: CSVEDLGGSAGGDTGELFF.

This clonotype was counted at least ten times. The V and J genes are TRBV10-3 and TRBJ2-3; no clear D gene. The CDR3 consists of 13 residues. V was cut by 4 bases and J by 4 bases, with 9 bases left in between. Per germline, CDR1 ENHRY and CDR2 SYGVKD. The CDR3 DNA follows: TGTGCCATCAGTGTGGGCCTGGCAGATACGCAGTATTTT. Protein product: CAISVGLADTQYF.

This clonotype was found many times. The chain carries TRBV5-1 and TRBJ1-5; the D is unclear. This CDR3 comprises 15 residues. Per the germline V gene, CDR1 is SGHRS and CDR2 is YFSETQ. V was cut by 0 bases and J by 0 bases, with 7 bases left in between. The CDR3 spells CASSLDVGSNQPQHF. The CDR3 nucleotides are TGCGCCAGCAGCTTGGATGTCGGTAGCAATCAGCCCCAGCATTTT.

This clonotype has a count of ten or more. The V call is TRBV29-1, the J call TRBJ1-4; maybe TRBD1 (6 bases). V was clipped by 4 bases and J by 10 bases, with 16 bases between them. The CDR3 extends over 13 amino acids. Germline-derived CDR1 and CDR2 are SQVTM and ANQGSEA. Here the CDR3 reads CSVVYEGVGKLFF. The CDR3 nucleotides are TGCAGCGTTGTTTATGAGGGGGTAGGAAAACTGTTTTTT.

This sequence joins TRBV10-3 and TRBJ1-5; D is unresolved. V lost 3 bases, J lost 0 bases, and 3 bases lay in between. Germline CDR1 reads ENHRY; CDR2 reads SYGVKD. This CDR3 has 13 amino acids. As DNA, the CDR3 is TGTGCCATCAGTGAAAGTAGCAATCAGCCCCAGCATTTT. Protein sequence: CAISESSNQPQHF.

This clonotype has a count of ten or more. The chain carries TRBV19 and TRBJ1-5, with a weak D call TRBD1 (5 bases). CDR3 length: 16 residues. Looked up from germline, CDR1 is LNHDA and CDR2 is SQIVND (reference sequence). V lost 4 bases to trimming and J lost 1 base, with 14 bases between them. In nucleotides, the CDR3 is TGTGCCAGTAGTACGCAACAGGTAGCGAGCAATCAGCCCCAGCATTTT. It yields the protein CASSTQQVASNQPQHF. The full variable domain, completed using reference TRBV19 and TRBJ1-5, is DGGITQSPKYLFRKEGQNVTLSCEQNLNHDAMYWYRQDPGQGLRLIYYSQIVNDFQKGDIAEGYSVSREKKESFPLTVTSAQKNPTAFYLCASSTQQVASNQPQHFGDGTRLSIL.

This clonotype occurred a few times. This chain joins TRBV7-3 and TRBJ2-1; D is unclear. CDR1 and CDR2 (germline): SGHTA, FQGTGA. Trimming took 0 bases from V and 3 from J, leaving 9 bases between them. The CDR3 length is 15 residues. In DNA, the CDR3 is TGTGCCAGCAGCTTAACCTCGAATTACTACAATGAGCAGTTCTTC. Translated, it gives CASSLTSNYYNEQFF.

V and J are TRBV4-1 and TRBJ1-1; TRBD1 is a possible D gene (5 bases). V lost 4 bases and J lost 4, with 13 bases in between. The CDR3 spans 14 residues. The germline gives CDR1 MGHRA, CDR2 YSYEKL. This chain's CDR3 is CASSPREGGTEAFF. CDR3 in DNA: TGCGCCAGCAGCCCCAGGGAGGGTGGCACTGAAGCTTTCTTT.

V gene TRBV6-6 combines with J gene TRBJ2-3; D assignment may be TRBD1 or TRBD2 (5 bases each). Trimming removed 0 bases from V and 1 base from J, with 8 bases in between. The CDR3 loop spans 15 amino acids. Germline V gene lookup returns CDR1 MNHNY and CDR2 SVGAGI (reference sequence). This CDR3 is CASSYSKGRTDTQYF. DNA for the CDR3: TGTGCCAGCAGTTACTCGAAGGGACGCACAGATACGCAGTATTTT.

This chain connects TRBV3-1 to TRBJ2-7, with 7 positions matching TRBD2. The CDR3 length is 14 residues. Trimming took 1 base from V and 4 from J; bases not matched to a gene: 4. From germline, CDR1 is LGHDT and CDR2 YNNKEL (reference sequence). In nucleotides, the CDR3 is TGTGCCAGCAGCCAAGGACTAGCTGGGTACGAGCAGTACTTC. Its protein is CASSQGLAGYEQYF.

This clonotype has ten or more counts. The chain couples TRBV20-1 to TRBJ1-3; D remains ambiguous. V was trimmed by 6 bases and J by 1 base, leaving 13 bases between them. The CDR3 contains 14 residues. Germline values: CDR1 DFQATT, CDR2 SNEGSKA (reference sequence). The CDR3 loop is CSANRAASGNTIYF. CDR3 sequence (DNA): TGCAGTGCAAATCGGGCCGCTTCTGGAAACACCATATATTTT.

This clonotype was counted at least ten times. The J gene is TRBJ2-3, the V gene TRBV6-6; 15 bases align to TRBD2. The CDR3 length is 18 residues. Germline assignment: CDR1 MNHNY and CDR2 SVGAGI (reference sequence). Trimming removed 6 bases from V and 0 bases from J; junction bases left unmatched: 7. The CDR3 sequence: CASSPRTSGGASTDTQYF. The CDR3 nucleotides are TGTGCCAGCAGCCCCCGGACTAGCGGGGGGGCTAGCACAGATACGCAGTATTTT.

This clonotype has more than one count but fewer than ten. The rearrangement links TRBV5-1 to TRBJ2-1, with no clear D. Trimming left V 2 bases short and J 7 bases short, with 16 bases between. The CDR3 spans 15 residues. Germline V gene sequence: CDR1 SGHRS, CDR2 YFSETQ. The CDR3: CASSLGGNQGNEQFF. CDR3 nucleotide sequence: TGCGCCAGCAGCTTAGGCGGCAATCAAGGAAATGAGCAGTTCTTC.

The genes are TRBV5-1 and TRBJ2-3; D is unresolved. V was clipped by 2 bases and J by 0 bases, with 7 bases between them. CDR1 is SGHRS, CDR2 YFSETQ, per germline. The CDR3 has 14 amino acids. CDR3 amino acids: CASSLTQSTDTQYF. The CDR3 nucleotides are TGCGCCAGCAGCTTAACACAGAGCACAGATACGCAGTATTTT.

In this sample, this clonotype turned up a few times. The genes are TRBV5-1 and TRBJ1-3, with D unclear. Germline V gene data show CDR1 as SGHRS and CDR2 as YFSETQ. Trimming stripped 0 bases from V and 3 bases from J, with 10 bases between. The CDR3 extends over 15 amino acids. CDR3 nucleotides: TGCGCCAGCAGCTTGGGGCAGTCGCTTGGAAACACCATATATTTT. Translated: CASSLGQSLGNTIYF.

This clonotype was detected many times. The chain has TRBV10-3 and TRBJ1-3; no reliable D call. The germline gives CDR1 ENHRY, CDR2 SYGVKD. The ends were cut back, 2 bases at V and 3 bases at J, with 8 bases in the middle. The CDR3 loop spans 14 amino acids. The chain's CDR3 is CAISETGVGNTIYF. CDR3 nucleotides: TGTGCCATCAGTGAGACCGGGGTTGGAAACACCATATATTTT.